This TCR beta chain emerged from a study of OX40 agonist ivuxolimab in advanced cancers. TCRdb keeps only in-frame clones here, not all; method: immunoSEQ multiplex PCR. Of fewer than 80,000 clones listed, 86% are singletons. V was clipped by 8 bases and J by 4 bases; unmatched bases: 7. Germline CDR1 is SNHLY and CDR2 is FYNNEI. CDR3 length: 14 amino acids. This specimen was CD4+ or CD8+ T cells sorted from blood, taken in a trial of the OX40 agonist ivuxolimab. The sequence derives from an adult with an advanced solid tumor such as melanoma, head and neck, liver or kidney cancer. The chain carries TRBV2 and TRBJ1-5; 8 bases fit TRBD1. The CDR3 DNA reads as TGTGCCAGCCGCAGGGGGCGGTGGAATCAGCCCCAGCATTTT. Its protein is CASRRGRWNQPQHF.